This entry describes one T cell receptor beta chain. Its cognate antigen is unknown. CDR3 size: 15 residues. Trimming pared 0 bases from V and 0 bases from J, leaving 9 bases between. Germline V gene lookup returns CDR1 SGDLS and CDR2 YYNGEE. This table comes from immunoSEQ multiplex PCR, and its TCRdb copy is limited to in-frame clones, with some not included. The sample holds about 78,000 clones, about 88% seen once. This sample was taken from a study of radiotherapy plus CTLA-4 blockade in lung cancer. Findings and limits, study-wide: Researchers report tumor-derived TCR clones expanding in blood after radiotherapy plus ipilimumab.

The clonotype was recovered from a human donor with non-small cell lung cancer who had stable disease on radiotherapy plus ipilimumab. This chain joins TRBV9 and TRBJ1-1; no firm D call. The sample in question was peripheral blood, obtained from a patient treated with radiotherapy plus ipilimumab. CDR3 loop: CASSVDALLNTEAFF. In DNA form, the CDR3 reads TGTGCCAGCAGCGTAGACGCTTTGTTGAACACTGAAGCTTTCTTT.